These 22 T cell receptor beta chains share one sample of origin, sequenced in a study of Graves' ophthalmopathy and Graves' hyperthyroidism. TCR beta CDR3 regions were amplified from RNA transcripts. An initial RT-PCR round employing HTBI primers preceded a second-round multiplex PCR. TCRdb re-called the multiplex PCR reads with MiXCR, one entry per CDR3 protein. This sample has about 370,000 distinct CDR3 sequences, with about 18% found just once. The sample was peripheral blood. Receptors were obtained from an adult woman with stable Graves' hyperthyroidism.

A word on this clonotype: Given the absence of the conserved phenylalanine or tryptophan at the CDR3 end, a read error is likely. The chain employs TRBV5-1 and TRBJ2-5; D unresolved. CDR1 is SGHRS, CDR2 YFSETQ, per germline. CDR3 length equals 15 residues. Trimming stripped 4 bases from V and 5 bases from J, with 18 bases between. The CDR3 DNA sequence: TGCGCCAGCAGCCGGATCCCAGGTACTTGGGAGACCCAGTACCTC. This gives the protein CASSRIPGTWETQYL.

This clonotype was recorded many times. In DNA, the CDR3 is TGTGCCAGCAGTTTACCCGACAGGGAGTGGACTGAAGCTTTCTTT. It encodes CASSLPDREWTEAFF. The V and J genes are TRBV28 and TRBJ1-1, with 7 bases fitting TRBD1. The CDR3 spans 15 residues. Per germline, CDR1 MDHEN and CDR2 SYDVKM. Trimming took 2 bases from V and 5 from J; bases not matched to a gene: 8.

This clonotype has at least ten counts. The chain uses TRBV28 and TRBJ2-7, with 9 bases that match TRBD1. The CDR3 length is 16 residues. Per germline, CDR1 MDHEN and CDR2 SYDVKM. The V gene end was trimmed by 6 bases and the J gene end by 3 bases; junction bases not matched to a gene: 12. CDR3 residues: CASSAVGTGRIYEQYF. CDR3 in DNA: TGTGCCAGCAGCGCTGTTGGGACAGGGAGGATCTACGAGCAGTACTTC.

This clonotype was counted at least ten times. This sequence joins TRBV25-1 and TRBJ1-5; the match to TRBD1 covers 7 bases. CDR3 length: 17 amino acids. V trimming: 1 base; J trimming: 1 base; junction bases outside the gene matches: 7. CDR1 MGHDK and CDR2 SYGVNS come from the germline V gene. The CDR3: CASSESGGLSSNQPQHF. The CDR3 coding sequence is TGTGCCAGCAGTGAATCAGGGGGTTTATCGAGCAATCAGCCCCAGCATTTT.

The table lists this clonotype with many counts. The chain employs TRBV12-3 or TRBV12-4 and TRBJ2-2; TRBD2 agrees at 8 bases. This CDR3 comprises 15 residues. The junction had 4 bases not matched to a gene; V was cut back by 6 bases and J by 1 base. The CDR3 is CASRTSGQNTGELFF. In nucleotides, the CDR3 is TGTGCCAGCAGAACTAGCGGTCAGAACACCGGGGAGCTGTTTTTT.

This clonotype was observed at least ten times. The chain combines TRBV28 with TRBJ1-2; 9 bases are a match to TRBD1. Germline V gene lookup returns CDR1 MDHEN and CDR2 SYDVKM. This CDR3 is built from 12 residues. V lost 11 bases and J lost 8; bases outside the gene matches: 9. The CDR3 bases are TGTGCCTCCCAGGGACAGGGTCAGGGCTACACCTTC. Its protein is CASQGQGQGYTF.

This clonotype was seen repeatedly, ten times or more. This chain connects TRBV7-2 to TRBJ1-1, with TRBD1 as a possible D gene (6 bases). V lost 5 bases to trimming and J lost 1 base, with 17 bases between them. Germline CDR1 reads SGHTA; CDR2 reads FQGNSA. The CDR3 contains 16 residues. The CDR3 sequence: CASSLAPTGTNTEAFF. For the CDR3, the DNA is TGTGCCAGCAGCCTCGCTCCCACAGGGACGAACACTGAAGCTTTCTTT.

This clonotype was detected ten times or more. The V and J genes are TRBV12-3 or TRBV12-4 and TRBJ1-6; D gene ambiguous. The CDR3 is 13 residues long. Between the trimmed V and J ends, which lost 2 bases and 10 bases, there was a span of 9 bases. CDR3 bases: TGTGCCAGCAGTTTACCCGGCCGGTCACCCCTCCACTTT. Its translation: CASSLPGRSPLHF.

This clonotype appeared many times. The chain uses TRBV28 and TRBJ2-7, with D possibly TRBD1 on 6 matching bases. Between the trimmed V and J ends, which lost 6 bases and 5 bases, there was a span of 20 bases. This CDR3 spans 15 amino acids. Germline loops: CDR1 MDHEN, CDR2 SYDVKM. CDR3 bases: TGTGCCAGCAGCCCCCTTGGCAGGGGTTCTAACGAGCAGTACTTC. It codes for CASSPLGRGSNEQYF.

Comment on this clonotype: This may arise from a read error, as a much more abundant clone is one base away. Because it lacks the conserved phenylalanine or tryptophan at the end, this CDR3 is likely a read error. The gene calls are TRBV20-1 and TRBJ1-1; the D is unclear. This CDR3 contains 14 residues. Germline V gene sequence: CDR1 DFQATT, CDR2 SNEGSKA (reference sequence). V lost 0 bases and J lost 6, with 14 bases in between. The CDR3 DNA sequence: TGCAGTGCTAGAGACTTATCCTCCGGCGCTGAAGCTTTCCTT. Translation: CSARDLSSGAEAFL.

This clonotype was seen at least ten times. The chain uses TRBV29-1 and TRBJ2-7, with 7 bases aligning to TRBD2. Germline trimming cut 6 bases from V and 7 bases from J; bases unmatched to any gene: 9. The CDR3 has 12 amino acids. The germline V gene has CDR1 SQVTM and CDR2 ANQGSEA. CDR3: CSVWTSSQEQYF. CDR3 nucleotide sequence: TGCAGCGTCTGGACTAGTTCGCAAGAGCAGTACTTC.

This clonotype was counted ten times or more. The rearrangement links TRBV4-3 to TRBJ2-4; D is unclear. The V gene's germline CDR1 is LGHNA and CDR2 YSLEER. The CDR3 is 17 amino acids. The V end was cut by 0 bases, the J end by 0 bases, with 12 bases between. The CDR3 loop is CASSQDYQTLAKNIQYF. Written as DNA, the CDR3 is TGCGCCAGCAGCCAAGATTACCAGACTCTAGCCAAAAACATTCAGTACTTC.

In this sample, this clonotype turned up many times. V is TRBV30 and J is TRBJ2-1; D call uncertain. Deletions cut 4 bases from V and 7 bases from J, with 8 bases between. CDR1 GTSNPN and CDR2 SVGIG come from the germline V gene (reference sequence). This CDR3 spans 11 amino acids. CDR3 nucleotides: TGTGCCTGGATAGGTGAGAATGAGCAGTTCTTC. It translates to CAWIGENEQFF. Using reference TRBV30 and TRBJ2-1 for the parts outside the CDR3, the full variable domain is SQTIHQWPATLVQPVGSPLSLECTVEGTSNPNLYWYRQAAGRGLQLLFYSVGIGQISSEVPQNLSASRPQDRQFILSSKKLLLSDSGFYLCAWIGENEQFFGPGTRLTVL.

This clonotype was seen a handful of times. The chain links TRBV7-2 to TRBJ2-7, with TRBD2 identical over 10 bases. V trimming: 2 bases; J trimming: 5 bases; junction bases outside the gene matches: 3. Looked up from germline, CDR1 is SGHTA and CDR2 is FQGNSA. The CDR3 length is 14 residues. The CDR3 protein is CASSLSGRVDEQYF. The CDR3 DNA reads as TGTGCCAGCAGCTTAAGCGGGAGGGTAGACGAGCAGTACTTC.

At least ten counts were recorded for this clonotype. The V gene is TRBV6-2 or TRBV6-3, the J gene TRBJ1-1; the D gene is possibly TRBD1 (6 bases). The germline V gene has CDR1 MNHEY and CDR2 SVGEGT. V was pared by 9 bases and J by 6 bases, with 17 bases between. The CDR3 is 13 amino acids. CDR3 DNA: TGTGCCAGTACGCGGGGAGGGGGTGCTGAAGCTTTCTTT. Protein sequence: CASTRGGGAEAFF.

There are many counts of this clonotype. The chain has TRBV5-5 and TRBJ1-6, with D possibly being TRBD1 (6 bases). CDR3 size: 13 residues. Deletions cut 4 bases from V and 10 bases from J, with 12 bases between. The germline V gene has CDR1 SGHKS and CDR2 YYEKEE (reference sequence). CDR3 region: CASSHRVGSPLHF. The CDR3 coding sequence is TGTGCCAGCAGCCACAGGGTGGGATCACCCCTCCACTTT.

This clonotype was recorded many times. The gene calls are TRBV28 and TRBJ2-5; D perhaps matches TRBD1 (7 bases). This CDR3 is 18 amino acids long. V was cut by 1 base and J by 1 base, with 19 bases left in between. Germline V gives CDR1 MDHEN, CDR2 SYDVKM. CDR3 protein: CASSLFGGRTGGQETQYF. The CDR3 bases are TGTGCCAGCAGTTTATTCGGGGGTAGGACAGGAGGCCAAGAGACCCAGTACTTC.

The chain couples TRBV5-1 to TRBJ2-5; TRBD2 matches at 8 bases. Unmatched junction bases numbered 9, after V lost 0 bases and J lost 2 bases. Germline CDR1 is SGHRS and CDR2 is YFSETQ. This CDR3 region has 17 residues. The CDR3 DNA follows: TGCGCCAGCAGCTTGGCCTCGGGAGCTAGCGGGCAAGAGACCCAGTACTTC. This encodes CASSLASGASGQETQYF.

In its sample, this clonotype was seen many times. The chain recombines TRBV20-1 with TRBJ1-5, with 9 bases matching TRBD1. Germline V CDR1 and CDR2: DFQATT, SNEGSKA (reference sequence). V trimming: 5 bases; J trimming: 6 bases; junction bases outside the gene matches: 5. CDR3 length equals 13 residues. As DNA, the CDR3 is TGCAGTGCTGAACAGGGGGCCGGTCAGCCCCAGCATTTT. Amino acids: CSAEQGAGQPQHF.

The V gene is TRBV4-1, the J gene TRBJ2-5; a weak D match, TRBD1 (5 bases). CDR3 size: 16 residues. The ends were cut back, 0 bases at V and 2 bases at J, with 13 bases in the middle. Germline V lookup: CDR1 MGHRA, CDR2 YSYEKL. The CDR3 region is CASSQDLTAGQETQYF. DNA of the CDR3: TGCGCCAGCAGCCAAGATCTTACGGCAGGGCAAGAGACCCAGTACTTC.

Ten or more counts support this clonotype. This sequence joins TRBV12-5 and TRBJ2-2; 11 positions match TRBD2. The germline V gene has CDR1 LGHNT and CDR2 FRNRAP. This CDR3 comprises 15 residues. V lost 2 bases and J lost 6; bases outside the gene matches: 2. DNA for the CDR3: TGTGCTAGTGGTTTGAGTAGCGGGAGGGCCGGGGAGCTGTTTTTT. It encodes CASGLSSGRAGELFF.

This clonotype was recorded at least ten times. This sequence joins TRBV14 and TRBJ2-7, with a tentative D call TRBD1 (6 bases). Germline lookup yields CDR1 SGHDN and CDR2 FVKESK. Between the trimmed V and J ends, which lost 2 bases and 1 base, there was a span of 9 bases. The CDR3 covers 14 residues. CDR3 amino acids: CASSQTGFSYEQYF. The DNA of the CDR3 is TGTGCCAGCAGCCAAACAGGGTTTTCCTACGAGCAGTACTTC.